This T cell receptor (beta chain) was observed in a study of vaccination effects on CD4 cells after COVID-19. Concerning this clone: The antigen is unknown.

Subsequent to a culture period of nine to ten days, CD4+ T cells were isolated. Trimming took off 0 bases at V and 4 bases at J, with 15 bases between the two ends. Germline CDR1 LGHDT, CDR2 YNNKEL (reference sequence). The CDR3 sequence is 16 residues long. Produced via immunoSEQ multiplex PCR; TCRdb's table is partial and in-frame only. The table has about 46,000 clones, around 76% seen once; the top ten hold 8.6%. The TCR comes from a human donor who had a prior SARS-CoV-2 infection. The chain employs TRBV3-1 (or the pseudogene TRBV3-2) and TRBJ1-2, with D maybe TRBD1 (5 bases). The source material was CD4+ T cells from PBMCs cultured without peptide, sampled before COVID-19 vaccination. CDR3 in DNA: TGTGCCAGCAGCCAAGAAGCTTCGGGGGTCAGCTATGGCTACACCTTC. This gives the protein CASSQEASGVSYGYTF.